One sample yielded the 7 T cell receptor beta chains listed below, sequenced in a study of blood T cell repertoires in COVID-19. Clones were read by immunoSEQ multiplex PCR, and TCRdb kept only the in-frame ones, dropping some. The sample has approximately 500,000 clones; 80% to 90% are singletons. The specimen was peripheral blood. The receptor source for this set is a human donor in a cohort sampled during active COVID-19.

This clone was seen once. This rearrangement joins TRBV5-4 to TRBJ1-1; tentatively, D is TRBD1 (6 bases). The germline V and J ends were trimmed by 3 bases and 5 bases, with 17 bases remaining between them. This CDR3 has 15 residues. CDR1 and CDR2 (germline): SGHNT, YYREEE (reference sequence). The CDR3 bases are TGTGCCAGCAGCTCCTGGGGGGCGGGGGGAACTGAAGCTTTCTTT. Translating gives CASSSWGAGGTEAFF. Together with reference TRBV5-4 and TRBJ1-1, the CDR3 gives the full variable domain: ETGVTQSPTHLIKTRGQQVTLRCSSQSGHNTVSWYQQALGQGPQFIFQYYREEENGRGNFPPRFSGLQFPNYSSELNVNALELDDSALYLCASSSWGAGGTEAFFGQGTRLTVV.

The chain couples TRBV6-5 to TRBJ2-7; 9 nucleotides align to TRBD1. The CDR3 sequence is 13 residues long. After removal of 10 bases from V and 3 bases from J, the junction contained 7 bases not matched to a gene. Germline CDR1 MNHEY, CDR2 SVGAGI. The CDR3 DNA reads TGTGCCAACCGGGACAGGGAAGACTACGAGCAGTACTTC. This codes for CANRDREDYEQYF.

Comments on this clone: Other DNA variants within this sample encode the same CDR3. The V gene is TRBV30, the J gene TRBJ1-2, with 10 bases lining up with TRBD1. Losses at the gene ends were 3 bases for V and 4 bases for J; bases not matched to a gene: 8. The CDR3 consists of 15 residues. Germline CDR1 reads GTSNPN; CDR2 reads SVGIG (reference sequence). The CDR3 DNA sequence: TGTGCCTGGAGCCCCCTCGGACAGGGGGGCTATGGCTACACCTTC. Translation: CAWSPLGQGGYGYTF.

The gene calls are TRBV7-8 and TRBJ1-3; 10 bases agree with TRBD1. The CDR3 runs to 14 residues. Looked up from germline, CDR1 is SGHVS and CDR2 is FQNEAQ. The J segment lost 10 bases and the V segment lost 0 bases, leaving 3 bases of the junction unmatched. This CDR3 reads CASSLARTGGTIYF. The CDR3 DNA is TGTGCCAGCAGCTTAGCTCGGACAGGGGGAACCATATATTTT.

This clone was recorded only once. The V and J genes are TRBV18 and TRBJ2-1; D is perhaps TRBD1 (7 bases). This CDR3 is built from 17 residues. Germline V gene data show CDR1 as KGHSH and CDR2 as LQKENI. Trimming cost V 6 bases and J 2 bases, with 20 bases left between them. The chain's CDR3 is CASSGGGGKGTYNEQFF. CDR3 coding DNA: TGTGCCAGCTCCGGAGGGGGCGGTAAGGGCACCTACAATGAGCAGTTCTTC.

The V call is TRBV5-4, the J call TRBJ2-7, with 10 bases lining up with TRBD2. The CDR3 loop spans 15 amino acids. Germline CDR1 reads SGHNT; CDR2 reads YYREEE (reference sequence). V lost 4 bases to trimming and J lost 6 bases; unmatched junction nucleotides: 10. The CDR3 nucleotides read TGTGCCAGCAGCGACCAGCGGGAGGGCCTCCTCGAGCAGTACTTC. It encodes CASSDQREGLLEQYF. Using reference TRBV5-4 and TRBJ2-7 for the parts outside the CDR3, the full variable domain is ETGVTQSPTHLIKTRGQQVTLRCSSQSGHNTVSWYQQALGQGPQFIFQYYREEENGRGNFPPRFSGLQFPNYSSELNVNALELDDSALYLCASSDQREGLLEQYFGPGTRLTVT.

The rearrangement links TRBV4-1 to TRBJ1-3; possibly TRBD1 for D (5 bases). The germline gives CDR1 MGHRA, CDR2 YSYEKL. Between the trimmed V and J ends, which lost 0 bases and 0 bases, there was a span of 12 bases. The CDR3 extends over 17 amino acids. The CDR3: CASSQERSRDSGNTIYF. CDR3 in DNA: TGCGCCAGCAGCCAAGAACGAAGCAGGGACTCTGGAAACACCATATATTTT.